This T cell receptor (beta chain) was profiled in a study of radiotherapy plus CTLA-4 blockade in lung cancer. Study-level points and caveats: After radiotherapy and ipilimumab, tumor-derived clones expanded in peripheral blood.

This clone was seen only once. Antigen specificity is unknown. Receiving focal radiation plus CTLA-4 blockade with ipilimumab were patients who had chemo-refractory metastatic non-small-cell lung cancer. This table comes from immunoSEQ multiplex PCR, and its TCRdb copy is limited to in-frame clones, with some not included. The table has about 70,000 clones, roughly 76% seen once. The receptor was derived from a human donor with non-small cell lung cancer whose response to radiotherapy plus ipilimumab could not be evaluated. Some clones in this sample may be carry-over from other donors' samples. This specimen was peripheral blood, taken from a patient treated with radiotherapy plus ipilimumab.

The CDR3, as DNA: TGTGCCAGCAGTGACGTGCGGGATCCTTCCTACGAGCAGTACTTC. This sequence encodes CASSDVRDPSYEQYF. This chain joins TRBV28 and TRBJ2-7, with D possibly matching TRBD2 (6 bases). The CDR3 has 15 amino acids. CDR1 and CDR2 from the germline V gene are MDHEN and SYDVKM. V was trimmed by 5 bases and J by 1 base, leaving 15 bases between them.